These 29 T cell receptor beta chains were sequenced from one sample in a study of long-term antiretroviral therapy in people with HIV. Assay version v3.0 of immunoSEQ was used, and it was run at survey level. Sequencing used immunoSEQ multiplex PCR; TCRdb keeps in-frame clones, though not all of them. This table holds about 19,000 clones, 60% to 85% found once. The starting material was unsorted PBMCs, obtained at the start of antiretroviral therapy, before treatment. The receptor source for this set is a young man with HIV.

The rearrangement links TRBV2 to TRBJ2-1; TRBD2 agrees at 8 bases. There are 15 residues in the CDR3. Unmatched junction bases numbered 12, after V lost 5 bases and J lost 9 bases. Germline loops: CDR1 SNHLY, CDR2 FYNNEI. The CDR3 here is CASSTGGGAHGEQFF. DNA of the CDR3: TGTGCCAGCAGTACCGGGGGGGGAGCTCACGGTGAGCAGTTCTTC.

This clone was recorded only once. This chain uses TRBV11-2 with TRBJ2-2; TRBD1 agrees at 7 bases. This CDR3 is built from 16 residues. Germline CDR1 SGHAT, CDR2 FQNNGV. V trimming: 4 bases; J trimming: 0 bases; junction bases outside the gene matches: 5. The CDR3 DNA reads TGTGCCAGCAGCTCGGGACAGCGTTCGAACACCGGGGAGCTGTTTTTT. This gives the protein CASSSGQRSNTGELFF.

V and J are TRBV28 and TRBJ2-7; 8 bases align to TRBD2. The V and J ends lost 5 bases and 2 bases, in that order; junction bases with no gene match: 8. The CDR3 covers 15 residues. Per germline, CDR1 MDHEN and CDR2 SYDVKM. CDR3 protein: CASSAPGLGPYEQYF. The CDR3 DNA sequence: TGTGCCAGCAGTGCCCCGGGACTAGGTCCCTACGAGCAGTACTTC.

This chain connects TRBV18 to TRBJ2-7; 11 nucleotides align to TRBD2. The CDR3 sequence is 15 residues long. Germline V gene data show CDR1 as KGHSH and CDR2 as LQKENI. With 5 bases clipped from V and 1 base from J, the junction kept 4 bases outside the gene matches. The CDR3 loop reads CASSSTSGDSYEQYF. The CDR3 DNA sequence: TGTGCCAGCTCATCGACTAGCGGGGATTCCTACGAGCAGTACTTC.

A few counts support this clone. CDR3 amino acids: CASSRDRGHEQFF. As DNA, the CDR3 is TGTGCCAGTAGTAGAGACAGGGGCCATGAGCAGTTCTTC. V is TRBV19 and J is TRBJ2-1; 8 bases map to TRBD1. The length of the CDR3 is 13 residues. Per germline, CDR1 LNHDA and CDR2 SQIVND (reference sequence). The V and J ends lost 4 bases and 8 bases, in that order; junction bases with no gene match: 4.

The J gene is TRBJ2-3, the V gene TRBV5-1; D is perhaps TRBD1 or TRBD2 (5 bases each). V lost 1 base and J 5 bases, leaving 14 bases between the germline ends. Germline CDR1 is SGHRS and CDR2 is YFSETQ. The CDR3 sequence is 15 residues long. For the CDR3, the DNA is TGCGCCAGCAGCTTGAGGCAGGGAGCTTTAGATACGCAGTATTTT. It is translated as CASSLRQGALDTQYF.

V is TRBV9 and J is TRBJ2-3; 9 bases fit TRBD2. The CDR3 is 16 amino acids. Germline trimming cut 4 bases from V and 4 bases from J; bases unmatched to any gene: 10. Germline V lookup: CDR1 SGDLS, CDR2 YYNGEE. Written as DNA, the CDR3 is TGTGCCAGCAGCCCGAGGATAAGCGGGAGGTCAGATACGCAGTATTTT. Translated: CASSPRISGRSDTQYF.

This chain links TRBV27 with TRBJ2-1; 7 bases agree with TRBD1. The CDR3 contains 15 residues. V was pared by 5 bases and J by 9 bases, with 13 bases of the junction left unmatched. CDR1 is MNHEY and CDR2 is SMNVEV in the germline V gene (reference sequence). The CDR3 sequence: CASSPIGGAVLEQFF. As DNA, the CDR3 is TGTGCCAGCAGTCCGATAGGGGGCGCCGTCCTTGAGCAGTTCTTC.

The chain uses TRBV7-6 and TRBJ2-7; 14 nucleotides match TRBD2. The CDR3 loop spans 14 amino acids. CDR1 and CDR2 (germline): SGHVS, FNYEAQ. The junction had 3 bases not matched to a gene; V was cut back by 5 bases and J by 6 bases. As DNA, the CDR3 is TGTGCCAGCAGCGAGGGACTAGCGGGAGCCGAGCAGTACTTC. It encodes CASSEGLAGAEQYF.

CDR3 sequence: CASIPNVLTF. The CDR3 region has the DNA TGTGCCAGCATCCCCAACGTCCTGACTTTC. This rearrangement joins TRBV6-4 to TRBJ2-6, with no clear D. The CDR3 contains 10 residues. Trimming cost V 7 bases and J 8 bases, with 3 bases left between them. The germline CDR1 and CDR2 sequences are MRHNA and SNTAGT.

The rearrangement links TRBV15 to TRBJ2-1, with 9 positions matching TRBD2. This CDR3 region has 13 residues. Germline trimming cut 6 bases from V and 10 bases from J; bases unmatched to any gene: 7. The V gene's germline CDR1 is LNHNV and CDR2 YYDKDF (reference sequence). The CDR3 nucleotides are TGTGCCACCAGGCTAGCGGGAATCAAAGAGCAGTTCTTC. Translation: CATRLAGIKEQFF.

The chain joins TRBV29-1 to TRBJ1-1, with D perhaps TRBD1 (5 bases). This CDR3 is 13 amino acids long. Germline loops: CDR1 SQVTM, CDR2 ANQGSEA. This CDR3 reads CSLDWGLNTEAFF. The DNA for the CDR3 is TGCAGTCTTGACTGGGGGTTGAACACTGAAGCTTTCTTT. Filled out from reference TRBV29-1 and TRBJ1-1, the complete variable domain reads SAVISQKPSRDICQRGTSLTIQCQVDSQVTMMFWYRQQPGQSLTLIATANQGSEATYESGFVIDKFPISRPNLTFSTLTVSNMSPEDSSIYLCSLDWGLNTEAFFGQGTRLTVV.

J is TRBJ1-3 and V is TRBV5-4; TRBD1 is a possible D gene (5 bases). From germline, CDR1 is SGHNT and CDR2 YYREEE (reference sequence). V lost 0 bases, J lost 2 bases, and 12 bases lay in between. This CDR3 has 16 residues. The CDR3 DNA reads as TGTGCCAGCAGCTTGGGGCGGGACTTTACTGGAAACACCATATATTTT. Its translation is CASSLGRDFTGNTIYF.

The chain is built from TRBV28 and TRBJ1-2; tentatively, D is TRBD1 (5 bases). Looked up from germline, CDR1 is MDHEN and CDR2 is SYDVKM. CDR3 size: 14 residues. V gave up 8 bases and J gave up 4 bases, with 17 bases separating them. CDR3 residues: CASVGVGRAYGYTF. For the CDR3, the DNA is TGTGCCAGCGTAGGGGTAGGACGGGCCTATGGCTACACCTTC.

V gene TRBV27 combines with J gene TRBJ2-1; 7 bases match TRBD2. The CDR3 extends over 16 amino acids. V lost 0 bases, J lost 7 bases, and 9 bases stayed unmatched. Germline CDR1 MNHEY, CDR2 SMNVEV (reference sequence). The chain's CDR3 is CASSLSGGSYLNEQFF. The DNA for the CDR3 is TGTGCCAGCAGTTTATCGGGCGGGAGTTATCTAAATGAGCAGTTCTTC.

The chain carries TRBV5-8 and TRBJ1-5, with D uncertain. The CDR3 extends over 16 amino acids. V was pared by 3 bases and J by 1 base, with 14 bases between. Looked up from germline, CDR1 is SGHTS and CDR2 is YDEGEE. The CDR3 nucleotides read TGTGCCAGCAGCTCCCCCCGGGATGGAAGCAATCAGCCCCAGCATTTT. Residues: CASSSPRDGSNQPQHF. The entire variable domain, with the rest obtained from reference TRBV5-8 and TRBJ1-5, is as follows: EAGVTQSPTHLIKTRGQQATLRCSPISGHTSVYWYQQALGLGLQFLLWYDEGEERNRGNFPPRFSGRQFPNYSSELNVNALELEDSALYLCASSSPRDGSNQPQHFGDGTRLSIL.

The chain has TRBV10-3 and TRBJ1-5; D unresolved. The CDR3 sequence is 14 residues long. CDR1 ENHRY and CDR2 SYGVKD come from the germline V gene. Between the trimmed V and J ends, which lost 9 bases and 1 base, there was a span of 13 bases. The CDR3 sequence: CAIGTEISNQPQHF. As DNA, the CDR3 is TGTGCCATTGGAACAGAGATAAGCAATCAGCCCCAGCATTTT.

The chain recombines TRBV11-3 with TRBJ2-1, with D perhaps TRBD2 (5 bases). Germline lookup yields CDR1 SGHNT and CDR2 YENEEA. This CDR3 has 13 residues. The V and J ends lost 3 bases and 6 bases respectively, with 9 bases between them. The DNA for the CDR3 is TGTGCCAGCAGCTTGAGGGCTGGCAATGAGCAGTTCTTC. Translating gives CASSLRAGNEQFF.

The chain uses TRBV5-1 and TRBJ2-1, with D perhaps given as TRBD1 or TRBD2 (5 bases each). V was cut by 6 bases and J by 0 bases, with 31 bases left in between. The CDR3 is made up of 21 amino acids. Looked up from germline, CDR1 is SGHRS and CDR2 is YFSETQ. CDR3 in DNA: TGCGCCAGCATGGGGAGAACAGGAACCCCGGCCGGCCAGAGCTCCTACAATGAGCAGTTCTTC. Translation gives CASMGRTGTPAGQSSYNEQFF.

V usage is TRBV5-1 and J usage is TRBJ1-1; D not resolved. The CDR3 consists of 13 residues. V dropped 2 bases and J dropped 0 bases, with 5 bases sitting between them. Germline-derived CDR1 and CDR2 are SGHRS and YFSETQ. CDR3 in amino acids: CASSFSMNTEAFF. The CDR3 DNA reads TGCGCCAGCAGCTTCTCAATGAACACTGAAGCTTTCTTT.

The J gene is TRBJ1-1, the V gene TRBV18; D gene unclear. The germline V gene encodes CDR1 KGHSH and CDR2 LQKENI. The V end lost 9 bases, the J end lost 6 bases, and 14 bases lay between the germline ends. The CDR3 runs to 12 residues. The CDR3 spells CASLDISAEAFF. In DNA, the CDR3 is TGTGCCAGTCTCGACATCTCGGCTGAAGCTTTCTTT. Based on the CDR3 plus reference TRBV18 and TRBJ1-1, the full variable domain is NAGVMQNPRHLVRRRGQEARLRCSPMKGHSHVYWYRQLPEEGLKFMVYLQKENIIDESGMPKERFSAEFPKEGPSILRIQQVVRGDSAAYFCASLDISAEAFFGQGTRLTVV.

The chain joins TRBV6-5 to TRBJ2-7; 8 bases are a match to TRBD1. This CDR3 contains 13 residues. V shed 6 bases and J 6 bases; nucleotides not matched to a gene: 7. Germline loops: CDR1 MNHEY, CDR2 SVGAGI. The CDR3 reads CASSTDRALEQYF. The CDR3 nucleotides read TGTGCCAGCAGCACGGACAGGGCCCTCGAGCAGTACTTC.

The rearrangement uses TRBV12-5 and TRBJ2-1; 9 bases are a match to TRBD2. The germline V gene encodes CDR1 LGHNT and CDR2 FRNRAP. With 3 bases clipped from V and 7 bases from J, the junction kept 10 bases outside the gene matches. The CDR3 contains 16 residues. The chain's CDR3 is CASGLVSSGSENEQFF. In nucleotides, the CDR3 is TGTGCTAGTGGTTTAGTTAGTAGCGGGAGTGAGAATGAGCAGTTCTTC.

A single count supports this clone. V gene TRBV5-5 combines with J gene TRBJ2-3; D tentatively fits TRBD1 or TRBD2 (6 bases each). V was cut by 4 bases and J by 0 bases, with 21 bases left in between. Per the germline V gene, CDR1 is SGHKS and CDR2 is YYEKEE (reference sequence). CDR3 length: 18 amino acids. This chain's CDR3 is CASSGPPSEGGSTDTQYF. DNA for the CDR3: TGTGCCAGCAGCGGCCCCCCATCCGAGGGGGGTAGCACAGATACGCAGTATTTT.

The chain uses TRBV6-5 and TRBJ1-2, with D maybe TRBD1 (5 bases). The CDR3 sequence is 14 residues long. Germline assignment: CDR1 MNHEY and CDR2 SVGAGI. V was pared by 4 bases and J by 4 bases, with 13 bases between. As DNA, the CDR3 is TGTGCCAGCAGTTCCCCAGGGCGGGTCTATGGCTACACCTTC. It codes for CASSSPGRVYGYTF.

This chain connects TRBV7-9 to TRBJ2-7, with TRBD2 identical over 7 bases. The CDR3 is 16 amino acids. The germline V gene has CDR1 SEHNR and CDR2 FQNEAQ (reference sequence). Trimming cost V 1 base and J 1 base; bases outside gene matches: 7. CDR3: CASSLVSGIGSYEQYF. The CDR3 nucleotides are TGTGCCAGCAGCTTAGTAAGCGGGATAGGTTCCTACGAGCAGTACTTC.

This CDR3 reads CASSLSGPYNEQFF. The CDR3 DNA is TGCGCCAGCAGCTTGAGTGGCCCTTACAATGAGCAGTTCTTC. This sequence joins TRBV5-1 and TRBJ2-1, with unresolved D. This CDR3 contains 14 residues. CDR1 and CDR2 (germline): SGHRS, YFSETQ. Trimming shortened V by 1 base and J by 4 bases, and 9 bases separated the two germline ends.

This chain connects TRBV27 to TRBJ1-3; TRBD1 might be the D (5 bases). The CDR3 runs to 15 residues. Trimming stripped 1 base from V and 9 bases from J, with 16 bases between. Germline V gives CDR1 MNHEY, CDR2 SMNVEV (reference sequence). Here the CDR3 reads CASSLLGQGEGTIYF. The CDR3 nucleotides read TGTGCCAGCAGTTTATTAGGCCAGGGTGAGGGCACCATATATTTT.

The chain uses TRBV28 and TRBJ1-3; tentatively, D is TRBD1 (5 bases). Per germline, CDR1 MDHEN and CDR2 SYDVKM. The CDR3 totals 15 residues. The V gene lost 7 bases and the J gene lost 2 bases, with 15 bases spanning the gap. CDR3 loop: CASTYPGTPGNTIYF. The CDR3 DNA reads TGTGCCAGCACGTACCCCGGGACCCCTGGAAACACCATATATTTT. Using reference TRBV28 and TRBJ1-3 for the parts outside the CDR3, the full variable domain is DVKVTQSSRYLVKRTGEKVFLECVQDMDHENMFWYRQDPGLGLRLIYFSYDVKMKEKGDIPEGYSVSREKKERFSLILESASTNQTSMYLCASTYPGTPGNTIYFGEGSWLTVV.